This T cell receptor beta chain was found in a study of blood T cell repertoires in COVID-19. Study at large: There were acute and convalescent COVID-19 samples, and they came from the United States, Italy and Spain. The analysed material was cDNA or gDNA that came from T cells, B-cell-depleted T cells, or PBMCs.

In the source study's methods: Researchers report that nucleated cell counts were estimated from reference gene primer amplification. The data were produced by immunoSEQ multiplex PCR, yet TCRdb's version contains in-frame clones alone and is incomplete. V and J calls and clone size are as listed in that table; D and trimming were resolved from the DNA. The sample lists 52,000 or so clones; around 80% were seen once. The specimen was peripheral blood. The TCR sequence derives from a human donor in a cohort sampled during active COVID-19.

The CDR3 is CASSVTEGNEQFF. The CDR3 DNA is TGTGCCAGCAGCGTGACGGAGGGAAATGAGCAGTTCTTC. This chain links TRBV7-9 with TRBJ2-1; the D gene is possibly TRBD2 (6 bases). Germline lookup yields CDR1 SEHNR and CDR2 FQNEAQ (reference sequence). The V and J ends lost 5 bases and 7 bases respectively, with 12 bases between them. This CDR3 is built from 13 residues. Based on the CDR3 plus reference TRBV7-9 and TRBJ2-1, the full variable domain is DTGVSQNPRHKITKRGQNVTFRCDPISEHNRLYWYRQTLGQGPEFLTYFQNEAQLEKSRLLSDRFSAERPKGSFSTLEIQRTEQGDSAMYLCASSVTEGNEQFFGPGTRLTVL.